Listed below are T cell receptor beta chains from one sample, sequenced in a study of T cell changes during pregnancy in multiple sclerosis. Clones were sequenced by immunoSEQ multiplex PCR, and TCRdb holds only the in-frame ones, with some missing. Of about 70,000 clones listed, roughly 91% are singletons. The source was CD4+ T cells from peripheral blood mononuclear cells, collected after pregnancy. These TCRs come from a female donor with multiple sclerosis, enrolled in a pregnancy study. The CDR3 runs from the conserved cysteine through the conserved F or W. Each record gives: J gene, D gene, V gene, clone size, CDR3 length, CDR3 DNA, CDR3 protein. D genes are given only for firm matches. Clone sizes are given selectively: once, few, many, or a class where the clone is expanded.

>TRBJ1-4|TRBD1|TRBV6-5|NA|15
TGTGCCAGCAGTTCATGGGGACAGGGGAGCGAAAAACTGTTTTTT
CASSSWGQGSEKLFF
>TRBJ1-2|NA|TRBV5-5|NA|14
TGTGCCAGCAGGCCAGTAATTTCCAACTATGGCTACACCTTC
CASRPVISNYGYTF
>TRBJ2-5|NA|TRBV7-2|NA|13
TGTGCCAGCAGCTTGGGGGGGCGAGAGACCCAGTACTTC
CASSLGGRETQYF
>TRBJ2-2|NA|TRBV5-4|NA|15
TGTGCCAGCAGCTTGGATAGGGCGGGAACCGGGGAGCTGTTTTTT
CASSLDRAGTGELFF
>TRBJ2-5|NA|TRBV9|NA|13
TGTGCCAGCAGCCTGTGGGACTCTGAGACCCAGTACTTC
CASSLWDSETQYF
>TRBJ1-5|NA|TRBV2|NA|15
TGTGCCAGCAGGGCCGGGACCTTAGGGGGTCAGCCCCAGCATTTT
CASRAGTLGGQPQHF
>TRBJ2-3|NA|TRBV19|NA|16
TGTGCCAGTAGTATAGACGGGACAATTGGTTCGGATACGCAGTATTTT
CASSIDGTIGSDTQYF
>TRBJ2-3|NA|TRBV15|NA|14
TGTGCCAGTACCTTGGGACACTTCACAGATACGCAGTATTTT
CASTLGHFTDTQYF
>TRBJ2-2|NA|TRBV25-1|NA|12
TGTGCCAGCAGCAGGGGACCCGGGGAGCTGTTTTTT
CASSRGPGELFF
>TRBJ2-4|NA|TRBV10-2|NA|15
TGCGCCAGCAGTCCAGGGGCGATAGGTGGAAACATTCAGTACTTC
CASSPGAIGGNIQYF
>TRBJ2-1|TRBD2|TRBV7-9|NA|14
TGTGCCAGCAGTCCTACCCTTACTAGCGGCGAGCAGTTCTTC
CASSPTLTSGEQFF
>TRBJ1-6|TRBD1|TRBV10-3|NA|13
TGTGCCACTGGGACAGGTTTGGAATCACCCCTCCACTTT
CATGTGLESPLHF
>TRBJ2-1|NA|TRBV12-2|NA|15
TGTGCAAGTCGCTTAGTTGGTGGGACTTCAAATGAGCAGTTCTTC
CASRLVGGTSNEQFF
>TRBJ1-1|TRBD1|TRBV7-2|NA|14
TGTGCCAGCAGCCGGACAGGGGGTGGTACTGAAGCTTTCTTT
CASSRTGGGTEAFF
>TRBJ1-1|NA|TRBV30|NA|15
TGTGCCTGGAGTGGCCGATTAAGGGGGGGAGCTGAAGCTTTCTTT
CAWSGRLRGGAEAFF
>TRBJ1-1|TRBD1|TRBV7-9|NA|18
TGTGCCAGCAGCTTCGGGCAGGGGGGAATTGGTACGAACACTGAAGCTTTCTTT
CASSFGQGGIGTNTEAFF
>TRBJ2-7|TRBD2|TRBV6-6|NA|15
TGTGCCAGCAGCCCCCCCGGGACTAGCGGCTACGAGCAGTACTTC
CASSPPGTSGYEQYF
>TRBJ2-3|TRBD2|TRBV19|NA|14
TGTGCCAGTAGGCCTAGCGGGAGCCCAGATACGCAGTATTTT
CASRPSGSPDTQYF
>TRBJ1-1|NA|TRBV6-6|NA|15
TGTGCCAGCAGTTCCCCTAGTTTTGCGAACACTGAAGCTTTCTTT
CASSSPSFANTEAFF
>TRBJ2-1|NA|TRBV7-2|NA|13
TGTGCCAGCAGCTTGGACGCCAGGAGGGAGCAGTTCTTC
CASSLDARREQFF
>TRBJ1-5|NA|TRBV7-2|NA|13
TGTGCCAGCAGCTTATCGGGGGATCAGCCCCAGCATTTT
CASSLSGDQPQHF
>TRBJ1-5|TRBD1|TRBV15|NA|17
TGTGCCACCAGCAGAGTGACAGGGTCCAGAAGCAATCAGCCCCAGCATTTT
CATSRVTGSRSNQPQHF
>TRBJ2-5|NA|TRBV2|NA|15
TGTGCCAGCAGTGAGGTGGGAGCGAGCGGAGAGACCCAGTACTTC
CASSEVGASGETQYF
>TRBJ1-2|NA|TRBV5-6|NA|16
TGTGCCAGCAGCTTACCGGGGACACGCTTCAACTATGGCTACACCTTC
CASSLPGTRFNYGYTF
>TRBJ2-1|NA|TRBV30|once|12
TGTGCCTGGACCGGGGGTTGGGATGAGCAGTTCTTC
CAWTGGWDEQFF
>TRBJ1-4|NA|TRBV5-1|NA|10
TGCGCCAGCAGCTGGGGGCGAAGTTTTTTT
CASSWGRSFF
>TRBJ2-3|TRBD2|TRBV28|NA|16
TGTGCCAGCAGTTCCGGCGGAGCGGGAGGAACAGATACGCAGTATTTT
CASSSGGAGGTDTQYF
>TRBJ2-3|TRBD2|TRBV2|NA|14
TGTGCCAGCGAGGGACTAGCGGGGGTGGGTACGCAGTATTTT
CASEGLAGVGTQYF
>TRBJ2-1|TRBD2|TRBV2|NA|18
TGTGCCAGCAGTGGCGGTAGCGGGCGGTTGTCGTCCTACAATGAGCAGTTCTTC
CASSGGSGRLSSYNEQFF
>TRBJ1-3|NA|TRBV19|few|13
TGTGCCAGTAACCAAGGGGCTGGAAACACCATATATTTT
CASNQGAGNTIYF
>TRBJ2-1|TRBD2|TRBV4-1|NA|15
TGCGCCAGCAGCGCCCCCGGGACTAGCGGTCGGAAGGAGTTCTTC
CASSAPGTSGRKEFF
>TRBJ2-7|NA|TRBV19|NA|15
TGTGCCAGTAGTAGCACAGGGCTATCCTCCTACGAGCAGTACTTC
CASSSTGLSSYEQYF
>TRBJ2-2|NA|TRBV13|NA|16
TGTGCCAGCAGCTTAGTAGCGGAGCCAAACACCGGGGAGCTGTTTTTT
CASSLVAEPNTGELFF
>TRBJ1-1|NA|TRBV11-2|NA|12
TGTGCCAGCAGCGAAAGAGGGACTGAAGCTTTCTTT
CASSERGTEAFF
>TRBJ1-4|NA|TRBV29-1|NA|14
TGCAGCGCCGGGAGGGGACCTCTGAACGAAAAACTGTTTTTT
CSAGRGPLNEKLFF
>TRBJ2-7|TRBD2|TRBV10-1|NA|14
TGCGCCAGCAGTCCCGGGACTATCCCGTACGAGCAGTACTTC
CASSPGTIPYEQYF
>TRBJ1-5|NA|TRBV30|NA|15
TGTGCCTGGAGTGTACCGGAGGGCAGCAATCAGCCCCAGCATTTT
CAWSVPEGSNQPQHF
>TRBJ1-1|TRBD1|TRBV7-8|NA|15
TGTGCCAGCAGCTTAAGTGGACAGGGAGGGACTGAAGCTTTCTTT
CASSLSGQGGTEAFF
>TRBJ2-1|TRBD2|TRBV7-3|NA|17
TGTGCCAGCAGTCCAAGACTAGCGGGAGGGGTCTACAATGAGCAGTTCTTC
CASSPRLAGGVYNEQFF
>TRBJ1-1|NA|TRBV11-2|NA|15
TGTGCCAGCAGCTCTGGACATCCCATGAACACTGAAGCTTTCTTT
CASSSGHPMNTEAFF
>TRBJ1-2|TRBD1|TRBV6-1|NA|20
TGTGCCAGCAGTGAGTTATTGACCGGGACAGGTACCCTCTCGACACGGGGCTACACCTTC
CASSELLTGTGTLSTRGYTF
>TRBJ2-1|TRBD2|TRBV7-8|NA|14
TGTGCCAGCAGCCCTGGACTAGCGGACAATGAGCAGTTCTTC
CASSPGLADNEQFF
>TRBJ1-6|NA|TRBV14|NA|18
TGTGCCAGCAGCCCCCACCCCCTACAGGAGCGAAATAATTCACCCCTCCACTTT
CASSPHPLQERNNSPLHF